The source of this T cell receptor beta chain is a study of T-cell memory formation after mild COVID-19. Using its own MiXCR run on the 5' RACE reads, TCRdb lists one record per CDR3 protein. Of fewer than 95,000 distinct CDR3 sequences in the sample, about 14% are singletons; the top ten hold 39%. V was pared by 5 bases and J by 2 bases, with 12 bases between. CDR1 and CDR2 from the germline V gene are SEHNR and FQNEAQ (reference sequence). The CDR3 has 14 residues. V gene TRBV7-9 combines with J gene TRBJ1-2; a possible D gene is TRBD1 (5 bases). The specimen sequenced was PBMCs or a T cell subset sorted from them (not recorded which). The clonotype was recovered from a man between 18 and 29 years old who had mild COVID-19 (a few samples of this study predate the infection). Cell type and time point are not known. This chain's CDR3 is CASSHGTRNYGYTF. The CDR3 coding sequence is TGTGCCAGCAGCCATGGGACCCGGAACTATGGCTACACCTTC.